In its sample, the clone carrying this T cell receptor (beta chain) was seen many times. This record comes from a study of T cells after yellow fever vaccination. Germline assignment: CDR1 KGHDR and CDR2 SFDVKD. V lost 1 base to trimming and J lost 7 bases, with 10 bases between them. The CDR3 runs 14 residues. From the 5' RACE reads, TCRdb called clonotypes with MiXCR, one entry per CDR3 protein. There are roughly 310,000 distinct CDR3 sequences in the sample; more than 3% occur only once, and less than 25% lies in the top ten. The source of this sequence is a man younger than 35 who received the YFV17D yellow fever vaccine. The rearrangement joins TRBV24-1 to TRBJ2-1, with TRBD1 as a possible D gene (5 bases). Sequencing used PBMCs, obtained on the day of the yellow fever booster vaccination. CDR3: CATSDFVRVNEQFF. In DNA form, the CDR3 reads TGTGCCACCAGTGATTTCGTCAGGGTGAATGAGCAGTTCTTC.